Included here is one TCR beta chain sequence, with context. Its specificity is unknown. Losses at the gene ends were 0 bases for V and 4 bases for J; bases not matched to a gene: 6. The V gene's germline CDR1 is DFQATT and CDR2 SNEGSKA (reference sequence). This CDR3 comprises 15 residues. The sample comes from a study of response to subunit inactivated influenza vaccine. Overall study findings and caveats: T cells newly recruited by each seasonal influenza vaccination are few, the authors suggested.

TCRdb called the RT-PCR reads again in MiXCR, with one record for every CDR3 protein. The sample has fewer than 750,000 distinct CDR3 sequences, roughly 15% seen once. The rearrangement joins TRBV20-1 to TRBJ2-5, with TRBD2 identical over 9 bases. Source: PBMCs from blood, taken approximately 12 days after vaccination. This TCR derives from a man in his fifties who received an inactivated influenza vaccine. The CDR3 sequence: CSARDRRGGLETQYF. The CDR3 nucleotides are TGCAGTGCTAGAGATCGGCGGGGGGGCCTAGAGACCCAGTACTTC.